These 23 T cell receptor beta chains were all obtained from the same sample, sequenced in a study of cytomegalovirus exposure and HLA in healthy donors. Primers: 60 Vbeta forward and 13 Jbeta reverse. Using immunoSEQ multiplex PCR, the repertoire was profiled, and TCRdb retains in-frame clones only, with some absent. The sample features 150,000 or so clones, with 1.3% in its top ten. Sample: PBMCs. All receptors derive from a woman in her sixties or seventies in good health and CMV-seronegative.

V is TRBV7-6 and J is TRBJ2-3, with D possibly being TRBD2 (7 bases). V was shortened by 3 bases and J by 3 bases, with 19 bases between the two germline ends. The CDR3 length is 17 residues. CDR1 SGHVS and CDR2 FNYEAQ come from the germline V gene. In DNA form, the CDR3 reads TGTGCCAGCAGCTTTACCGAGGGGGGGCCAAGGACAGATACGCAGTATTTT. Translated: CASSFTEGGPRTDTQYF.

This chain joins TRBV19 and TRBJ2-5; a weak D match, TRBD1 (5 bases). The ends were cut back, 3 bases at V and 5 bases at J, with 13 bases in the middle. The CDR3 covers 14 residues. CDR1 and CDR2 from the germline V gene are LNHDA and SQIVND (reference sequence). The CDR3 reads CASSMSQGRETQYF. The CDR3 nucleotides are TGTGCCAGTAGTATGTCGCAGGGTCGGGAGACCCAGTACTTC.

V gene TRBV14 combines with J gene TRBJ2-2; D not resolved. Trimming shortened V by 4 bases and J by 5 bases, and 8 bases separated the two germline ends. This CDR3 has 13 residues. CDR1 is SGHDN and CDR2 is FVKESK in the germline V gene. CDR3 coding DNA: TGTGCCAGCAGCCGCCAGAATACCGGGGAGCTGTTTTTT. Amino acids: CASSRQNTGELFF. The entire variable domain, with the rest obtained from reference TRBV14 and TRBJ2-2, is as follows: EAGVTQFPSHSVIEKGQTVTLRCDPISGHDNLYWYRRVMGKEIKFLLHFVKESKQDESGMPNNRFLAERTGGTYSTLKVQPAELEDSGVYFCASSRQNTGELFFGEGSRLTVL.

This chain joins TRBV4-1 and TRBJ1-3; D is ambiguous. The CDR3 has 15 residues. In germline, CDR1 is MGHRA, CDR2 YSYEKL. Trimming pared 0 bases from V and 0 bases from J, leaving 6 bases between. The CDR3 protein is CASSQERLSGNTIYF. Written as DNA, the CDR3 is TGCGCCAGCAGCCAAGAGCGCCTCTCTGGAAACACCATATATTTT.

The J gene is TRBJ1-1, the V gene TRBV5-1; 8 nucleotides match TRBD1. The CDR3 consists of 14 residues. Germline V gene sequence: CDR1 SGHRS, CDR2 YFSETQ. The V gene end was trimmed by 3 bases and the J gene end by 1 base; junction bases not matched to a gene: 2. Here the CDR3 DNA reads TGCGCCAGCAGCTCGGACAGGGCGAACACTGAAGCTTTCTTT. It specifies CASSSDRANTEAFF. The variable domain in full, completed from reference TRBV5-1 and TRBJ1-1, reads KAGVTQTPRYLIKTRGQQVTLSCSPISGHRSVSWYQQTPGQGLQFLFEYFSETQRNKGNFPGRFSGRQFSNSRSEMNVSTLELGDSALYLCASSSDRANTEAFFGQGTRLTVV.

The genes are TRBV7-5 and TRBJ2-3; the table calls TRBD2, which could not be checked here. TRBV7-5 is tagged as a pseudogene. This CDR3 has 15 residues. The CDR3 nucleotides read TGTGTCAGAAGCTTATTCGGACTAGCGACAGATACGCAGTATTTT. It is translated as CVRSLFGLATDTQYF.

As DNA, the CDR3 is TGTGCCAGCAGCCCGGCGGAGGGGCCTCAGCCCCAGCATTTT. Translation: CASSPAEGPQPQHF. The gene calls are TRBV7-9 and TRBJ1-5; D possibly corresponds to TRBD1 (5 bases). The CDR3 extends over 14 amino acids. V was clipped by 5 bases and J by 6 bases, with 14 bases between them. Germline V gene data show CDR1 as SEHNR and CDR2 as FQNEAQ (reference sequence).

On this clone itself: The sample holds other DNA sequences that translate to the same CDR3. The genes are TRBV7-3 and TRBJ2-7, with 14 bases aligning to TRBD2. Germline lookup yields CDR1 SGHTA and CDR2 FQGTGA. Trimming at V came to 2 bases and at J to 4 bases, leaving 1 base not matched to a gene. This CDR3 has 15 residues. This CDR3 is CASSLGTSGSYEQYF. DNA for the CDR3: TGTGCCAGCAGCTTAGGGACTAGCGGGAGTTACGAGCAGTACTTC.

The rearrangement uses TRBV12-5 and TRBJ1-1; TRBD1 matches at 7 bases. The CDR3 runs 13 residues. V dropped 2 bases and J dropped 4; count of bases not matched to a gene: 1. CDR1 and CDR2 (germline): LGHNT, FRNRAP. The CDR3 DNA is TGTGCTAGTGGTTTGCAGGGGGTCACTGAAGCTTTCTTT. Its translation is CASGLQGVTEAFF.

The genes are TRBV19 and TRBJ1-5; tentatively, D is TRBD1 (5 bases). This CDR3 spans 15 amino acids. The V gene's germline CDR1 is LNHDA and CDR2 SQIVND (reference sequence). The V gene lost 9 bases and the J gene lost 0 bases, with 15 bases spanning the gap. The CDR3 reads CASSRGSPSNQPQHF. Written as DNA, the CDR3 is TGTGCCAGCTCCCGGGGGTCACCTAGCAATCAGCCCCAGCATTTT.

The gene calls are TRBV5-1 and TRBJ1-1; 7 bases fit TRBD1. V dropped 3 bases and J dropped 11; count of bases not matched to a gene: 10. Germline CDR1 reads SGHRS; CDR2 reads YFSETQ. CDR3 length equals 13 residues. This CDR3 reads CASSSIGQAAAFF. DNA of the CDR3: TGCGCCAGCAGCTCCATAGGACAGGCGGCGGCTTTCTTT.

CDR3 sequence reads: CASREGRKGGDGQPQHF. In DNA form, the CDR3 reads TGTGCCAGCAGAGAGGGCAGAAAGGGTGGTGATGGTCAGCCCCAGCATTTT. The rearrangement joins TRBV2 to TRBJ1-5; D not certain. The germline CDR1 and CDR2 sequences are SNHLY and FYNNEI. The CDR3 consists of 17 residues. V dropped 6 bases and J dropped 6 bases, with 24 bases sitting between them.

The chain combines TRBV19 with TRBJ2-1, with a possible D match to TRBD1 (5 bases). Germline CDR1 LNHDA, CDR2 SQIVND (reference sequence). This CDR3 has 13 amino acids. Trimming cost V 6 bases and J 7 bases, with 13 bases left between them. As DNA, the CDR3 is TGTGCCAGTAGCCCATACAGGAGTAATGAGCAGTTCTTC. The encoded protein is CASSPYRSNEQFF.

J is TRBJ2-5 and V is TRBV6-5; D possibly corresponds to TRBD1 (6 bases). Germline V gene data show CDR1 as MNHEY and CDR2 as SVGAGI. V lost 6 bases to trimming and J lost 7 bases, with 15 bases between them. This CDR3 contains 13 residues. CDR3 region: CASSPGADRTQYF. The CDR3 nucleotides are TGTGCCAGCAGCCCCGGGGCGGACAGGACCCAGTACTTC.

The chain recombines TRBV5-4 with TRBJ2-1, with D possibly being TRBD1 (6 bases). V was shortened by 4 bases and J by 7 bases, with 15 bases between the two germline ends. This CDR3 is 14 amino acids long. The germline V gene has CDR1 SGHNT and CDR2 YYREEE (reference sequence). CDR3 sequence: CASSVRTDSNEQFF. CDR3 DNA sequence: TGTGCCAGCAGCGTAAGGACAGACAGTAATGAGCAGTTCTTC.

A remark on this clone: The junction departs from germline at one end; a sequencing error may be responsible. The chain has TRBV7-2 and TRBJ1-5, with 9 bases fitting TRBD1. This CDR3 is 17 amino acids long. The germline gives CDR1 SGHTA, CDR2 FQGNSA. CDR3 loop: CASSLVGDRASNQPRHF. In DNA, the CDR3 is TGTGCCAGCAGCTTAGTAGGGGACAGGGCCTCCAATCAGCCCCGGCATTTT. The whole variable domain, filled in from reference TRBV7-2 and TRBJ1-5, reads GAGVSQSPSNKVTEKGKDVELRCDPISGHTALYWYRQSLGQGLEFLIYFQGNSAPDKSGLPSDRFSAERTGGSVSTLTIQRTQQEDSAVYLCASSLVGDRASNQPRHFGDGTRLSIL.

The J gene is TRBJ2-3, the V gene TRBV15; 9 bases fit TRBD1. The CDR3 is made up of 13 amino acids. V shed 8 bases and J 6 bases; nucleotides not matched to a gene: 6. Germline V CDR1 and CDR2: LNHNV, YYDKDF (reference sequence). The DNA for the CDR3 is TGTGCCACCGGGGACAGGGATAAGGATACGCAGTATTTT. Translating it yields CATGDRDKDTQYF.

V and J are TRBV5-1 and TRBJ2-5, with TRBD2 as a possible D gene (6 bases). The CDR3 extends over 14 amino acids. Germline CDR1 reads SGHRS; CDR2 reads YFSETQ. V was trimmed by 4 bases and J by 1 base, leaving 11 bases between them. The CDR3 spells CASSRGTFQETQYF. DNA of the CDR3: TGCGCCAGCAGCCGCGGGACTTTCCAAGAGACCCAGTACTTC.

V and J are TRBV7-2 and TRBJ2-3; D is ambiguous. Per germline, CDR1 SGHTA and CDR2 FQGNSA. The ends were cut back, 1 base at V and 3 bases at J, with 8 bases in the middle. The CDR3 sequence is 14 residues long. The CDR3 sequence is CASSLESVTDTQYF. DNA of the CDR3: TGTGCCAGCAGCTTAGAGTCGGTGACAGATACGCAGTATTTT.

In regard to this clone: Without the conserved terminal phenylalanine or tryptophan, this CDR3 likely stems from a read error. No DNA is shown, since the ends of the CDR3 on it are uncertain; the CDR3 is the one TCRdb lists. V is TRBV1 and J is TRBJ1-6. TRBV1 is shown as a pseudogene. The CDR3 has 11 amino acids, counting both end residues. This CDR3 reads CTSSQDGEVEQ.

The genes are TRBV19 and TRBJ1-4, with D unresolved. CDR1 LNHDA and CDR2 SQIVND come from the germline V gene (reference sequence). Trimming removed 5 bases from V and 8 bases from J, with 12 bases in between. The CDR3 has 13 residues. CDR3 in DNA: TGTGCCAGTAGTCAGGCACCTGGGGAAAAACTGTTTTTT. Its translation: CASSQAPGEKLFF.

The rearrangement joins TRBV25-1 to TRBJ2-7; TRBD1 matches at 9 bases. The CDR3 is 16 amino acids. V shed 3 bases, J shed 1 base, and the junction held 7 bases outside the gene matches. Germline assignment: CDR1 MGHDK and CDR2 SYGVNS. The CDR3 loop is CASSETPGQGSYEQYF. The CDR3 DNA reads as TGTGCCAGCAGTGAGACTCCGGGACAGGGTTCCTACGAGCAGTACTTC.

This chain uses TRBV2 with TRBJ2-7; tentative D call: TRBD1 (6 bases). Between the trimmed V and J ends, which lost 1 base and 3 bases, there was a span of 13 bases. Germline CDR1 reads SNHLY; CDR2 reads FYNNEI. This CDR3 has 15 amino acids. CDR3 sequence: CASSEETGSYYEQYF. The CDR3 DNA follows: TGTGCCAGCAGTGAAGAGACAGGAAGTTACTACGAGCAGTACTTC.